A single T cell receptor (beta chain) is shown here with its context. Its antigen is as yet unknown. Trimming removed 1 base at V and 8 bases at J, with 9 bases between. Looked up from germline, CDR1 is SGHKS and CDR2 is YYEKEE (reference sequence). This CDR3 has 13 residues. This table comes from immunoSEQ multiplex PCR, and its TCRdb copy is limited to in-frame clones, with some not included. The profile shows about 160,000 clones, approximately 87% of them singletons. These data originate in a study of T cell responses to AZD1222 COVID-19 vaccine. The study's findings and limits: Repertoires were obtained solely post-peak T cell response. Spike-specific TCR repertoires showed rising breadth and depth after two AZD1222 doses.

The genes are TRBV5-5 and TRBJ2-2; D gene ambiguous. The TCR comes from an adult who received the AZD1222 COVID-19 vaccine. Sequencing used peripheral blood, obtained 28 days after the second AZD1222 dose. CDR3 sequence (DNA): TGTGCCAGCAGCTTGTGGGTGCAGGGGGAGCTGTTTTTT. Its translation: CASSLWVQGELFF.